This TCR beta chain emerged from a study of shared clonotypes between healthy human individuals. At the deep level, the assay was run. Repertoires were generated with immunoSEQ multiplex PCR, while TCRdb's copy carries only in-frame clones and drops some. This sample has just over 2,000,000 clones, with 85% to 95% found just once. Germline V CDR1 and CDR2: ENHRY, SYGVKD. V lost 0 bases to trimming and J lost 10 bases, with 7 bases between them. This CDR3 has 12 amino acids. Regarding the study as a whole: Compared with memory subsets, naive subsets generally had larger estimated richness. Clonotype sharing among the donors was expected to vary with sequencing depth.

Details on this clone: Its antigen is undetermined.

CD4+ cells were split into CD45RA+ naive and CD45RA-negative memory subsets. This chain links TRBV10-3 with TRBJ2-1, with D possibly TRBD2 on 5 matching bases. The source material was naive CD4+ T cells sorted from blood. Subset meaning: CD45RA+ positively selected. This sequence was found in a man between 18 and 35 years old in good health. The CDR3 spells CAISESSVEQFF. The CDR3 nucleotides are TGTGCCATCAGTGAGTCTAGCGTCGAGCAGTTCTTC.